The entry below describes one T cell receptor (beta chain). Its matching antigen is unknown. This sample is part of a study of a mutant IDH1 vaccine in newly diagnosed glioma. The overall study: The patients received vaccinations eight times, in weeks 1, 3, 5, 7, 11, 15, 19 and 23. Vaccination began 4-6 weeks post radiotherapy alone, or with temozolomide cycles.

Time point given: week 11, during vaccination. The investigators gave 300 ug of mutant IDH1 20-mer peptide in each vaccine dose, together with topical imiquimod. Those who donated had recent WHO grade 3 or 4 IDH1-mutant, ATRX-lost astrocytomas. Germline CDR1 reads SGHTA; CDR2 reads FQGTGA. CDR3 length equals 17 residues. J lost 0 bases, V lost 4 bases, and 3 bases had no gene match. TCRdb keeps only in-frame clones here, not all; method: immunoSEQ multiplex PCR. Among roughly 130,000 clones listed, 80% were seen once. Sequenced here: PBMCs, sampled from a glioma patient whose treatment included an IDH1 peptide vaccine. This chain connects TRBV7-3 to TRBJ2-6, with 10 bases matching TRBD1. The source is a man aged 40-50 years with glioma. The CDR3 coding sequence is TGTGCCAGCAGCTCCGGGACAGGGGTCTCTGGGGCCAACGTCCTGACTTTC. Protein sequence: CASSSGTGVSGANVLTF.